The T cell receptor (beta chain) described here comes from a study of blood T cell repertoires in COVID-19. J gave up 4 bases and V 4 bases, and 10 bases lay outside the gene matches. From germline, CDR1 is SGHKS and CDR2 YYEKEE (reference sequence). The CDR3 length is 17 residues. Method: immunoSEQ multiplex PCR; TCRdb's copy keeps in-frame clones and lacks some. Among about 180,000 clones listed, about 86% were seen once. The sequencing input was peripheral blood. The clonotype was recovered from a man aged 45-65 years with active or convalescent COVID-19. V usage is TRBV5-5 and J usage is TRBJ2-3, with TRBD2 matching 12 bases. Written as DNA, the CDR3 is TGTGCCAGCAGCCATCAAACTAGCGGGGGGTTGCCAGATACGCAGTATTTT. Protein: CASSHQTSGGLPDTQYF.